The clone carrying this TCR beta chain was seen only once. Sequenced by immunoSEQ multiplex PCR; TCRdb stores in-frame clones only, minus some. Here the sample spans 75,000 to 90,000 clones, approximately 92% being singletons. The data derive from a study of T cell changes during pregnancy in multiple sclerosis. CDR1 SGHRS and CDR2 YFSETQ come from the germline V gene. This CDR3 spans 13 amino acids. V shed 6 bases and J 5 bases; nucleotides not matched to a gene: 4. Source: CD4+ T cells from peripheral blood mononuclear cells, taken before pregnancy. The chain combines TRBV5-1 with TRBJ1-4, with 7 bases matching TRBD1. This TCR derives from a female donor with multiple sclerosis, enrolled in a pregnancy study. The CDR3 region has the DNA TGCGCCAGCAAACAGGGGACAAATGAAAAACTGTTTTTT. It translates to CASKQGTNEKLFF.